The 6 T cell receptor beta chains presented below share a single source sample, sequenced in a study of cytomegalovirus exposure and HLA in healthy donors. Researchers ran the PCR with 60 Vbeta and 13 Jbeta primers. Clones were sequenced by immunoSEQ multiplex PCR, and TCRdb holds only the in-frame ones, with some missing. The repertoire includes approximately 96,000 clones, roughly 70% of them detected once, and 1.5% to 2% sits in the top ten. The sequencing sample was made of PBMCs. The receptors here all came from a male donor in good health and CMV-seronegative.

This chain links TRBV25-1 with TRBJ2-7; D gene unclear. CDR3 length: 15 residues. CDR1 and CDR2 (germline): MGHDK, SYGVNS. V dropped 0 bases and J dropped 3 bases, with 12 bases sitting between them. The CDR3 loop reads CASSEYRVSNYEQYF. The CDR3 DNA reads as TGTGCCAGCAGTGAATATAGAGTCTCGAACTACGAGCAGTACTTC.

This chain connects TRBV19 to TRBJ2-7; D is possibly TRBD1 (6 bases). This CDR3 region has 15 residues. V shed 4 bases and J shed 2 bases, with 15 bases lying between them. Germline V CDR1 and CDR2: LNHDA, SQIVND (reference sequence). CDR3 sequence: CASSRGITGTYEQYF. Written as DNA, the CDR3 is TGTGCCAGTAGTAGGGGAATAACAGGGACCTACGAGCAGTACTTC.

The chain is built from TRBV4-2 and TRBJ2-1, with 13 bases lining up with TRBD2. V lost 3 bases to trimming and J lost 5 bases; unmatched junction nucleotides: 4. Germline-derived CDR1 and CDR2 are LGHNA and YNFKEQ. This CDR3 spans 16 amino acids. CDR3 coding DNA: TGTGCCAGCAGCCAGCTCACTAGCGGGAGGGACAATGAGCAGTTCTTC. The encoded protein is CASSQLTSGRDNEQFF.

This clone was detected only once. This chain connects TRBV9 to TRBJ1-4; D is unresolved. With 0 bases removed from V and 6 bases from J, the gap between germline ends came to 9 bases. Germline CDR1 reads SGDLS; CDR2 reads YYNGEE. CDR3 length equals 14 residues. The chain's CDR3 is CASSVGWADEKLFF. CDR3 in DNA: TGTGCCAGCAGCGTAGGGTGGGCTGATGAAAAACTGTTTTTT.

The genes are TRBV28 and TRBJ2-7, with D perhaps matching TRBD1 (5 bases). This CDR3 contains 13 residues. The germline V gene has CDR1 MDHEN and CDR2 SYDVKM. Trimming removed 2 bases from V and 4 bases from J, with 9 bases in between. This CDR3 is CASSLMTAYEQYF. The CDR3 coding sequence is TGTGCCAGCAGTTTAATGACAGCTTACGAGCAGTACTTC.

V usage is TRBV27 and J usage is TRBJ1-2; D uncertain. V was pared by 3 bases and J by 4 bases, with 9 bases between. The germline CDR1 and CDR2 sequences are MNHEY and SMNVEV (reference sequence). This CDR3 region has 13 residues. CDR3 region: CASSLGEVYGYTF. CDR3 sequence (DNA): TGTGCCAGCAGTTTGGGCGAAGTCTATGGCTACACCTTC.